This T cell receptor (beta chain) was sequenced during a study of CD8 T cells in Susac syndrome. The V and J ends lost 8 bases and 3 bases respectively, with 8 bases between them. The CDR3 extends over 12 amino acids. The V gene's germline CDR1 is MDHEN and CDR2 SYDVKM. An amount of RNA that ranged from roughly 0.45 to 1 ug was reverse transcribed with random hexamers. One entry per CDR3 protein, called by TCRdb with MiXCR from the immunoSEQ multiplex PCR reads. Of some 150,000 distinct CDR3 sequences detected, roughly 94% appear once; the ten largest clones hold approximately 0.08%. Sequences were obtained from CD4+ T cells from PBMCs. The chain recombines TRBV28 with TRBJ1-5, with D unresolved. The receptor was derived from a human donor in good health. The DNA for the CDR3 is TGTGCCAGCGGCCTCGACAATCAGCCCCAGCATTTT. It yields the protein CASGLDNQPQHF.